This TCR beta chain was documented in a study of OX40 agonist ivuxolimab in advanced cancers. As for the study in general: Patients received ivuxolimab, an intravenous treatment, every 2 weeks at 0.01 to 10 mg/kg. Patients receiving dose escalation had hepatocellular carcinoma, melanoma, renal cell or head and neck cancer. General observations from the study: Averaged across samples, CD8+ T cells carried more expanded clones than CD4+ did. Expansion of clones was among the lowest in partial responders at 0.1-3.0 mg/kg.

The assay was immunoSEQ multiplex PCR, and TCRdb's table has in-frame clones only and misses some. In the table there are about 93,000 clones, about 90% of which are singletons. Worth noting for this clone: The antigen is not known.

CDR1 and CDR2 (germline): SGHRS, YFSETQ. V gave up 4 bases and J gave up 0 bases; unmatched junction bases: 4. The CDR3 spans 16 residues. The chain employs TRBV5-1 and TRBJ2-3, with 11 nucleotides matching TRBD2. This sequence originates from an adult with an advanced solid tumor such as melanoma, head and neck, liver or kidney cancer. The sequences come from CD4+ or CD8+ T cells sorted from blood, collected in a trial of the OX40 agonist ivuxolimab. DNA for the CDR3: TGCGCCAGCAGCCCTCGACTAGCGGGGAGCACAGATACGCAGTATTTT. It specifies CASSPRLAGSTDTQYF.